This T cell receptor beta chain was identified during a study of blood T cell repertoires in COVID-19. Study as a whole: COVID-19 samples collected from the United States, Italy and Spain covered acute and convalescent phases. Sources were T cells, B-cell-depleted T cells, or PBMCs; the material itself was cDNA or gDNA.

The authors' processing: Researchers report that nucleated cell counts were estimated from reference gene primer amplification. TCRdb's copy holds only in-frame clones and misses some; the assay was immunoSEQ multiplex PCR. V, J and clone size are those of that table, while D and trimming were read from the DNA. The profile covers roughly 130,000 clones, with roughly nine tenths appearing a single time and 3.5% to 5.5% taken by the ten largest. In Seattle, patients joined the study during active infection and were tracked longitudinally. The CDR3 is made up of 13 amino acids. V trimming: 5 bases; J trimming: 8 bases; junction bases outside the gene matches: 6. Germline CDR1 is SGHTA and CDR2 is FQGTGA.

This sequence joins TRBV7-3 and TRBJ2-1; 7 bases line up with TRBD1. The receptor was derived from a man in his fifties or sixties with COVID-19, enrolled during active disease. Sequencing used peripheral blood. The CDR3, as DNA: TGTGCCAGCAGCACCCTTACAGGGGATGAGCAGTTCTTC. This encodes CASSTLTGDEQFF.